This T cell receptor (beta chain) originates from a study of blood T cell repertoires in COVID-19. Study overall: Samples of COVID-19 (acute and convalescent) were obtained from the United States, Italy and Spain. In each case, the material was cDNA or gDNA derived from T cells, B-cell-depleted T cells, or PBMCs.

Source study methods: Reference gene primer amplification yielded estimated nucleated cell counts. Profiled with immunoSEQ multiplex PCR; TCRdb holds only in-frame clones, not every one. Clone size and the V and J calls come from that table; the DNA yielded D and trimming. The sample contains fewer than 40,000 clones, 90% to 95% of which appear only once. Trimming took 4 bases from V and 0 from J, leaving 10 bases between them. Per germline, CDR1 MDHEN and CDR2 SYDVKM. The CDR3 consists of 14 residues. This TCR came from a human donor in a cohort sampled during active COVID-19. The chain uses TRBV28 and TRBJ2-7; TRBD1 might be the D (6 bases). Sequenced: peripheral blood. Written as DNA, the CDR3 is TGTGCCAGCAGTTCGGGGACAAACTCCTACGAGCAGTACTTC. This sequence encodes CASSSGTNSYEQYF.